This T cell receptor (beta chain) was retrieved from a study of graft-versus-host responses after intestinal transplantation. J lost 1 base, V lost 5 bases, and 0 bases had no gene match. The CDR3 spans 14 residues. The germline gives CDR1 MDHEN, CDR2 SYDVKM. Sequenced by immunoSEQ multiplex PCR; TCRdb stores in-frame clones only, minus some. The table includes around 87,000 clones, under 95% detected once. Comments on this clone: Its target is unknown.

The receptor's source is a human donor who was the organ donor for an intestinal transplant. This chain links TRBV28 with TRBJ1-4; 8 nucleotides align to TRBD1. Sequenced here: unstimulated CD8+ T cells sorted from spleen or lymph node cells, sampled before transplant. In DNA form, the CDR3 reads TGTGCCAGCAGTGACAGGGGAACTAATGAAAAACTGTTTTTT. Its protein product is CASSDRGTNEKLFF.